This T cell receptor beta chain was identified during a study of blood T cell repertoires in COVID-19. About the research overall: Sites across the United States, Italy and Spain contributed samples from acute and convalescent COVID-19.

From germline, CDR1 is GTSNPN and CDR2 SVGIG (reference sequence). This CDR3 region has 13 residues. V was pared by 5 bases and J by 3 bases, with 6 bases of the junction left unmatched. Methods used by the authors: Nucleated cell number was recorded as an estimate derived from reference gene primer amplification. This table comes from immunoSEQ multiplex PCR, and its TCRdb copy is limited to in-frame clones, with some not included. V, J and clone size are those of that table, while D and trimming were read from the DNA. Among 80,000 or so clones listed, approximately 81% were seen once. The rearrangement joins TRBV30 to TRBJ2-7; TRBD1 agrees at 8 bases. The sequencing input was peripheral blood. The receptor was isolated from a woman aged 55-69 years with acute or convalescent COVID-19. CDR3 in amino acids: CAWGKGQGYEQYV. The CDR3 DNA sequence: TGTGCCTGGGGAAAAGGACAGGGCTACGAGCAGTACGTC.